This TCR beta chain originates from a study of technical replicates of blood from several donors. The repertoire was sequenced with immunoSEQ multiplex PCR; TCRdb's copy has only in-frame clones and lacks some. Of fewer than 85,000 clones in the sample, around nine tenths were seen once. The germline V gene has CDR1 SGHRS and CDR2 YFSETQ. V dropped 1 base and J dropped 2 bases, with 10 bases sitting between them. This CDR3 contains 15 residues. This clonotype was obtained from a human donor in good health. The V and J genes are TRBV5-1 and TRBJ2-1; maybe TRBD1 (5 bases). Sequencing input: T cells isolated from PBMCs. The CDR3 is CASSLQGSPYNEQFF. The CDR3 DNA follows: TGCGCCAGCAGCTTGCAGGGATCCCCCTACAATGAGCAGTTCTTC.